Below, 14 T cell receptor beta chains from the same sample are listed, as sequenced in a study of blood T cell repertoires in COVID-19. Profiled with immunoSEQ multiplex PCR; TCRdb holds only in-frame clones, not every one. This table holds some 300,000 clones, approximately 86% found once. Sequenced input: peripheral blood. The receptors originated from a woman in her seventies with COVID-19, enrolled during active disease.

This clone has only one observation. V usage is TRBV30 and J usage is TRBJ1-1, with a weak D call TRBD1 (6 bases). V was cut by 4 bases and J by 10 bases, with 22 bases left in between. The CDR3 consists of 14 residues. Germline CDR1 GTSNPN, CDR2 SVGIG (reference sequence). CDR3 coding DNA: TGTGCCTGGACCGCGGACAGAATAAGTGCGTTAGCTTTCTTT. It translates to CAWTADRISALAFF.

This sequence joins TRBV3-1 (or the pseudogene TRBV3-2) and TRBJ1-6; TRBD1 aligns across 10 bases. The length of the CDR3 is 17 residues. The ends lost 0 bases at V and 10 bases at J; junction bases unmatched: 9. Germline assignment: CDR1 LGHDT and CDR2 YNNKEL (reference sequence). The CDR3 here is CASSQDVGDRGGSPLHF. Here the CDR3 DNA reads TGTGCCAGCAGCCAAGACGTGGGGGACAGGGGCGGCTCACCCCTCCACTTT.

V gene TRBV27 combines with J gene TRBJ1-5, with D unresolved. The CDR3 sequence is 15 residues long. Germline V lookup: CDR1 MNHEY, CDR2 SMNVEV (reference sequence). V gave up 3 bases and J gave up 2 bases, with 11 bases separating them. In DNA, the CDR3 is TGTGCCAGCAGTTTTTACGGGGAGGGCAATCAGCCCCAGCATTTT. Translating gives CASSFYGEGNQPQHF.

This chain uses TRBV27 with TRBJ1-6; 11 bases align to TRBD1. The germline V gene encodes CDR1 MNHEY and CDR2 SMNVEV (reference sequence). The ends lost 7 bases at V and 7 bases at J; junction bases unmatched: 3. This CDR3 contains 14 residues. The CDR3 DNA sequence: TGTGCCAGCAAGGGGACAGGGGGGAATTCACCCCTCCACTTT. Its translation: CASKGTGGNSPLHF.

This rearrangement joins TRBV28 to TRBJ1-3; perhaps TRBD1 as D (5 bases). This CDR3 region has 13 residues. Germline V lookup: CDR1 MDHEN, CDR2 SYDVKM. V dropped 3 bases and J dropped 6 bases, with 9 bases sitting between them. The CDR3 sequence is CASSLGGENTIYF. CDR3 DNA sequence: TGTGCCAGCAGTTTGGGGGGGGAAAACACCATATATTTT.

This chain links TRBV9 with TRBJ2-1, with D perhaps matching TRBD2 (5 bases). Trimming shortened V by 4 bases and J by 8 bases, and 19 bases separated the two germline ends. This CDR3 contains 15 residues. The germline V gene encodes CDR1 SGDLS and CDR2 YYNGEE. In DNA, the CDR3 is TGTGCCAGCAGCCCCGCGACGCAGACGAGGGATGAGCAGTTCTTC. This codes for CASSPATQTRDEQFF.

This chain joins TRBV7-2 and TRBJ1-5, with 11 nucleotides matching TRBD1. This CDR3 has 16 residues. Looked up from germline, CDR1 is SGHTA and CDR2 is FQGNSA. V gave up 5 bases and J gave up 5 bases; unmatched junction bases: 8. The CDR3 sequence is CASSTRGTGGYQPQHF. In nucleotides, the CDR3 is TGTGCCAGCAGCACAAGAGGGACAGGGGGATATCAGCCCCAGCATTTT.

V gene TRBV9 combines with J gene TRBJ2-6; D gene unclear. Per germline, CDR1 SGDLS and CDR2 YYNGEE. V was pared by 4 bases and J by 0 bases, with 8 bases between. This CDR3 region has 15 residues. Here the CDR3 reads CASSRVLSGANVLTF. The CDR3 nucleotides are TGTGCCAGCAGCCGAGTCCTCTCTGGGGCCAACGTCCTGACTTTC.

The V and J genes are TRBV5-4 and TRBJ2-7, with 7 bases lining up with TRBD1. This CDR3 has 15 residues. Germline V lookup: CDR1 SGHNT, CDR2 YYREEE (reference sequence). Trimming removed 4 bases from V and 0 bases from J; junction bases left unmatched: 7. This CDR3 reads CASSPDRRSSYEQYF. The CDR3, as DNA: TGTGCCAGCAGCCCGGACAGGAGGAGCTCCTACGAGCAGTACTTC.

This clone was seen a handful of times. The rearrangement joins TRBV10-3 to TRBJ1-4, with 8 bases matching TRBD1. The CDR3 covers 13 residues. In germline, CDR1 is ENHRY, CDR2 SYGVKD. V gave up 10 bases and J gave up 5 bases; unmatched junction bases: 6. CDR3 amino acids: CATGTGLNEKLFF. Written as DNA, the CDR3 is TGTGCCACCGGGACAGGCCTCAATGAAAAACTGTTTTTT.

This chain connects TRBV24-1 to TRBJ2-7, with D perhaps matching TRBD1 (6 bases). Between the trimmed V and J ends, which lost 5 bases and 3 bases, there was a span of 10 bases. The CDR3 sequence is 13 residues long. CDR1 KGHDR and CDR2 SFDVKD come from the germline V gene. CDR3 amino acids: CATSAQGFYEQYF. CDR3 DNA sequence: TGTGCCACCAGTGCCCAGGGGTTCTACGAGCAGTACTTC.

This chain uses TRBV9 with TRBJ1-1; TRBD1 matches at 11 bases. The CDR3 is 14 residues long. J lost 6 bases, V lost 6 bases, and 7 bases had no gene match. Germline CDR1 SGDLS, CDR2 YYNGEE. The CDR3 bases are TGTGCCAGCACCTCCGGACAGGGGGCGGCTGAAGCTTTCTTT. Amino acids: CASTSGQGAAEAFF.

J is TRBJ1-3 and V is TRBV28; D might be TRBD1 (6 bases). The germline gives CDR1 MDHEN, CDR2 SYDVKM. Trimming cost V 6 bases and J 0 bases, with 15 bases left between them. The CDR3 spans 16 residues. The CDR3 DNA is TGTGCCAGCAGCCCGACGACAGGCCCCTCTGGAAACACCATATATTTT. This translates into CASSPTTGPSGNTIYF.

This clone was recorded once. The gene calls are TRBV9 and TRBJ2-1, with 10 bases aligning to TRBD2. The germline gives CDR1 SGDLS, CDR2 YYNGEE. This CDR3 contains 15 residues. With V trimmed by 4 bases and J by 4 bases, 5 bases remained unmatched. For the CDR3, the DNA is TGTGCCAGCAGCCCTAGCGGGGGAATTTACAATGAGCAGTTCTTC. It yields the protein CASSPSGGIYNEQFF.